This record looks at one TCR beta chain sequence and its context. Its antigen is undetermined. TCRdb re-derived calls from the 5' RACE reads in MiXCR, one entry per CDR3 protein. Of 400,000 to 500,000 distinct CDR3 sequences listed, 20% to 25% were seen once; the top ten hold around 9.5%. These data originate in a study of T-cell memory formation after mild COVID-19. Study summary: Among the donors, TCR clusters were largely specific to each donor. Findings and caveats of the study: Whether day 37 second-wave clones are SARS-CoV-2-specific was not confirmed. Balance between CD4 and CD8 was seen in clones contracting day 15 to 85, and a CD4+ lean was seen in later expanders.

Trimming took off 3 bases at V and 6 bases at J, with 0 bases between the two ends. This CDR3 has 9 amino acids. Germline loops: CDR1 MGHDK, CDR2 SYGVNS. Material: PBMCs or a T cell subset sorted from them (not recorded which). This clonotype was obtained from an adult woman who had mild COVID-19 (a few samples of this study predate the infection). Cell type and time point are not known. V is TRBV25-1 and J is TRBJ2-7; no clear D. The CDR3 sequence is CASSDEQYF. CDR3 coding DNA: TGTGCCAGCAGTGACGAGCAGTACTTC.